A selection of T cell receptor beta chains follows, all from one sample in a study of shared clonotypes between healthy human individuals. Measured with immunoSEQ multiplex PCR; TCRdb has only the in-frame clones, and not every one. The table has about 2 million clones, approximately 95% seen once. The sequencing input was naive CD8+ T cells sorted from blood. The origin of the receptors is a man younger than 35 in good health. The CDR3 runs from the conserved cysteine through the conserved F or W. D genes are given only for firm matches. Clone sizes are given selectively: once, few, many, or a class where the clone is expanded.

D	size	J	V	DNA	CDR3
-	-	TRBJ1-2	TRBV30	TGTGCCTGGAGCGACTCAGAGAATGCCTGGGGCTACACCTTC	CAWSDSENAWGYTF
TRBD1	-	TRBJ2-2	TRBV2	TGTGCCAGCACATGGACAGGGACCACCGGGGAGCTGTTTTTT	CASTWTGTTGELFF
-	-	TRBJ1-2	TRBV6-6	TGTGCCAGCAGTTACGGGGAACAAAGTGGCTACACCTTC	CASSYGEQSGYTF
-	once	TRBJ1-4	TRBV4-3	TGCGCCAGCAGCCAAGAGTCAGCGGGGAAGGGGGAAAAACTGTTTTTT	CASSQESAGKGEKLFF
-	-	TRBJ1-5	TRBV10-2	TGCGCCAGCAGTGCCGGGACGGCAGACAATCAGCCCCAGCATTTT	CASSAGTADNQPQHF
TRBD1	-	TRBJ2-3	TRBV30	TGTGCCTGGGACAGGGGTAACACAGATACGCAGTATTTT	CAWDRGNTDTQYF
-	-	TRBJ1-1	TRBV5-4	TGTGCCAGCAGAAACGGGGTGGGAGAAGCTTTCTTT	CASRNGVGEAFF
-	-	TRBJ2-7	TRBV30	TGTGCCTGGAGTTCAGACCCACAGGATTTCTACGAGCAGTACTTC	CAWSSDPQDFYEQYF
-	-	TRBJ2-3	TRBV6-5	TGTGCCAGCAGTCCCCTAGGGGGTACGGATACGCAGTATTTT	CASSPLGGTDTQYF
-	-	TRBJ2-7	TRBV6-6	TGTGCCAGCAGTTACTCTAGCGGAGATACCTACGAGCAGTACTTC	CASSYSSGDTYEQYF
TRBD1	-	TRBJ2-7	TRBV19	TGTGCCAGTAGTACCGGACAGGGGAGGTACGAGCAGTACTTC	CASSTGQGRYEQYF
-	-	TRBJ1-1	TRBV14	TGTGCCAGCAGCCAGGAGGGGAGCACTGAAGCTTTCTTT	CASSQEGSTEAFF
TRBD2	-	TRBJ2-3	TRBV7-9	TGTGCCAGCAGCTCCCAGAGAGCGGGGGCGGCAGATACGCAGTATTTT	CASSSQRAGAADTQYF
-	-	TRBJ2-7	TRBV6-6	TGTGCCAGCAGTTACTCGGACAAAGCAGCGTCCTACGAGCAGTACTTC	CASSYSDKAASYEQYF
TRBD1	-	TRBJ1-1	TRBV19	TGTGCCAGTAGTAAGGGACAGGTATTTCCAATGAACACTGAAGCTTTCTTT	CASSKGQVFPMNTEAFF
TRBD1	-	TRBJ1-1	TRBV10-1	TGCGCCAGCAGTGAGTCGACAGGGGAGGAGAACACTGAAGCTTTCTTT	CASSESTGEENTEAFF
-	-	TRBJ2-7	TRBV28	TGTGCCAGCAGTTGGGGCAGCGGCTACGAGCAGTACTTC	CASSWGSGYEQYF
-	-	TRBJ2-5	TRBV5-6	TGTGCCAGCAGCTTGGGGATGGGAAAGGAGACCCAGTACTTC	CASSLGMGKETQYF
-	-	TRBJ2-1	TRBV7-9	TGTGCCAGCAGCTTAGTAACTAGTCCATGGGATGAGCAGTTCTTC	CASSLVTSPWDEQFF
-	once	TRBJ2-2	TRBV19	TGTGCCATGGGGACGACCGGGGAGCTGTTTTTT	CAMGTTGELFF
-	-	TRBJ2-3	TRBV10-1	TGCGCCAGCAGCGGCGCAGGGAGCGATACGCAGTATTTT	CASSGAGSDTQYF
TRBD2	-	TRBJ2-7	TRBV11-2	TGTGCCAGCAGCTTAGAACCCTCGCGGGGGGCCTCCTACGAGCAGTACTTC	CASSLEPSRGASYEQYF
TRBD1	-	TRBJ2-7	TRBV11-2	TGTGCCAGCAGCTGGGACAGTGCCTACGAGCAGTACTTC	CASSWDSAYEQYF
TRBD2	once	TRBJ2-1	TRBV10-2	TGCGCCAGCAGTGAGCTACGGGGGGGCAACGACAATGAGCAGTTCTTC	CASSELRGGNDNEQFF
-	-	TRBJ2-7	TRBV4-1	TGCGCCAGCAGCCCTAAGGACTGGGCCTACGAGCAGTACTTC	CASSPKDWAYEQYF
-	-	TRBJ2-5	TRBV7-8	TGTGCCAGCAGCGGGGGGGCGGAGACCCAGTACTTC	CASSGGAETQYF
-	-	TRBJ2-2	TRBV6-1	TGTGCCAGCAGTGAAGTAACTGTGAACACCGGGGAGCTGTTTTTT	CASSEVTVNTGELFF
-	-	TRBJ2-7	TRBV6-5	TGTGCCAGCAGCCCCCGTGGGGGACACGAGCAGTACTTC	CASSPRGGHEQYF
-	once	TRBJ2-5	TRBV7-2	TGTGCCAGCAGCATTCCAGGGGGGCAAGAGACCCAGTACTTC	CASSIPGGQETQYF
-	-	TRBJ2-7	TRBV5-4	TGTGCCAGCAGCTACGGACAGAAGTACGAGCAGTACTTC	CASSYGQKYEQYF
-	-	TRBJ2-7	TRBV7-6	TGTGCCAGCAGCTTAGGGCGGCCAGCAGAGGAACACGAGCAGTACTTC	CASSLGRPAEEHEQYF
TRBD2	-	TRBJ2-3	TRBV28	TGTGCCAGCAGCGGGGACTACGCTAGCACAGATACGCAGTATTTT	CASSGDYASTDTQYF
TRBD1	-	TRBJ2-4	TRBV7-2	TGTGCCAGCAGCTTAGCAGGGGGCGCAAACATTCAGTACTTC	CASSLAGGANIQYF
TRBD2	once	TRBJ2-7	TRBV29-1	TGCAGCGTTGAAGGGGCTAGCGGGACACTTCACTCCTACGAGCAGTACTTC	CSVEGASGTLHSYEQYF
-	-	TRBJ1-1	TRBV5-6	TGTGCCAGCAGCTTGTCATGGGGGGCCCCTGAAGCTTTCTTT	CASSLSWGAPEAFF
-	-	TRBJ2-2	TRBV19	TGTGCCAGTCGGGGCTCGGCCGGGGAGCTGTTTTTT	CASRGSAGELFF
-	-	TRBJ1-4	TRBV7-8	TGTGCCAGCCGCCGGGAACAGTATAATGAAAAACTGTTTTTT	CASRREQYNEKLFF
TRBD2	once	TRBJ2-5	TRBV9	TGTGCCAGCAGCGCGACTAGCGGGTACCAAGAGACCCAGTACTTC	CASSATSGYQETQYF
-	-	TRBJ2-1	TRBV5-1	TGCGCCAGCAGCTTGGTAGGGGACAACTTATACAATGAGCAGTTCTTC	CASSLVGDNLYNEQFF
-	-	TRBJ2-3	TRBV10-1	TGCGCCAGCAGTGATACTTGGAACACAGATACGCAGTATTTT	CASSDTWNTDTQYF
-	-	TRBJ2-2	TRBV27	TGTGCCAGCAGTCTAAACCTCGAGAACACCGGGGAGCTGTTTTTT	CASSLNLENTGELFF
-	once	TRBJ1-2	TRBV6-5	TGTGCCAGCAGTTACGGGGAAAACTATGGCTACACCTTC	CASSYGENYGYTF
-	-	TRBJ2-7	TRBV10-3	TGTGCCGCCGGGGACTACGAGCAGTACTTC	CAAGDYEQYF
-	once	TRBJ1-6	TRBV27	TGTGCCAGCAGTCCCATATGGGCCTCAGCCTATAATTCACCCCTCCACTTT	CASSPIWASAYNSPLHF
-	-	TRBJ2-2	TRBV6-6	TGTGCCAGCAGTTATCTACTAGGGGGCACCGGGGAGCTGTTTTTT	CASSYLLGGTGELFF